The 31 T cell receptor beta chains in this list originate from one sample, sequenced in a study of T cell responses to AZD1222 COVID-19 vaccine. Produced via immunoSEQ multiplex PCR; TCRdb's table is partial and in-frame only. The profile covers roughly 140,000 clones, with just over 90% appearing a single time and 1.8% taken by the ten largest. This material consisted of peripheral blood, taken on day 0 of AZD1222 vaccination. These receptors all stem from an adult in good health.

In its sample, this clone was seen once. The chain has TRBV7-6 and TRBJ1-1, with TRBD1 matching over 12 bases. With 5 bases clipped from V and 2 bases from J, the junction kept 9 bases outside the gene matches. The germline V gene has CDR1 SGHVS and CDR2 FNYEAQ. The CDR3 consists of 17 residues. For the CDR3, the DNA is TGTGCCAGCAGCGCCACCGGGACAGGGGGCGATAACACTGAAGCTTTCTTT. Translation gives CASSATGTGGDNTEAFF.

The chain uses TRBV6-5 and TRBJ2-3; 11 nucleotides match TRBD2. The CDR3 runs 12 residues. In germline, CDR1 is MNHEY, CDR2 SVGAGI. V shed 8 bases and J 5 bases; nucleotides not matched to a gene: 0. This chain's CDR3 is CASGLAGDTQYF. The CDR3 DNA is TGTGCCAGCGGACTAGCGGGAGATACGCAGTATTTT.

This clone came up once. The chain combines TRBV19 with TRBJ1-5, with a tentative D call TRBD1 (6 bases). Deletions cut 4 bases from V and 0 bases from J, with 13 bases between. Germline assignment: CDR1 LNHDA and CDR2 SQIVND (reference sequence). The CDR3 sequence is 16 residues long. CDR3 sequence (DNA): TGTGCCAGTAGTACCCGACAGGTACGTAGCAATCAGCCCCAGCATTTT. Its translation: CASSTRQVRSNQPQHF.

This clone was picked up one time. This chain uses TRBV5-1 with TRBJ1-4; 8 bases align to TRBD1. Germline loops: CDR1 SGHRS, CDR2 YFSETQ. The ends lost 4 bases at V and 5 bases at J; junction bases unmatched: 7. The CDR3 consists of 15 residues. CDR3 nucleotides: TGCGCCAGCAGCCGTGGACAGGGACAAAATGAAAAACTGTTTTTT. It is translated as CASSRGQGQNEKLFF. Variable domain in full (rest from reference TRBV5-1 and TRBJ1-4): KAGVTQTPRYLIKTRGQQVTLSCSPISGHRSVSWYQQTPGQGLQFLFEYFSETQRNKGNFPGRFSGRQFSNSRSEMNVSTLELGDSALYLCASSRGQGQNEKLFFGSGTQLSVL.

V is TRBV5-6 and J is TRBJ2-2, with 10 bases aligning to TRBD2. CDR3 length equals 18 residues. V was clipped by 1 base and J by 4 bases; unmatched bases: 10. The V gene's germline CDR1 is SGHDT and CDR2 YYEEEE. CDR3 sequence: CASSLRTSGVGGTGELFF. The DNA of the CDR3 is TGTGCCAGCAGCTTGAGGACTAGCGGCGTGGGTGGCACCGGGGAGCTGTTTTTT.

The chain combines TRBV18 with TRBJ2-7, with D tentatively TRBD1 (5 bases). V lost 3 bases and J 5 bases, leaving 20 bases between the germline ends. Per germline, CDR1 KGHSH and CDR2 LQKENI. This CDR3 comprises 16 residues. The CDR3 nucleotides are TGTGCCAGCTCACCCGGCCAGGGAACCTGGACCCACGAGCAGTACTTC. Protein product: CASSPGQGTWTHEQYF.

This chain links TRBV24-1 with TRBJ2-2; TRBD1 matches 7 bases. This CDR3 is 16 amino acids long. V lost 5 bases to trimming and J lost 4 bases; unmatched junction nucleotides: 9. CDR1 and CDR2 (germline): KGHDR, SFDVKD. The DNA of the CDR3 is TGTGCCACCAGTGGACAGGGCGGCTTTGTCACCGGGGAGCTGTTTTTT. Its translation is CATSGQGGFVTGELFF.

The rearrangement links TRBV6-6 to TRBJ1-5, with 7 bases identical to TRBD1. The germline V gene has CDR1 MNHNY and CDR2 SVGAGI (reference sequence). The length of the CDR3 is 15 residues. V gave up 5 bases and J gave up 0 bases; unmatched junction bases: 4. The CDR3 protein is CASSTRGASNQPQHF. CDR3 nucleotides: TGTGCCAGCAGTACCAGGGGGGCTAGCAATCAGCCCCAGCATTTT.

This clone has a single count. The chain combines TRBV11-2 with TRBJ2-1; TRBD1 or TRBD2 may be the D gene (6 bases each). The CDR3 loop spans 19 amino acids. V was cut by 5 bases and J by 11 bases, with 34 bases left in between. CDR1 and CDR2 from the germline V gene are SGHAT and FQNNGV. CDR3: CASSPYLFLGGAWAEKQFF. The CDR3 bases are TGTGCCAGCAGCCCATACCTCTTTCTGGGGGGCGCATGGGCGGAGAAGCAGTTCTTC. Full variable domain (missing parts from reference TRBV11-2 and TRBJ2-1): EAGVAQSPRYKIIEKRQSVAFWCNPISGHATLYWYQQILGQGPKLLIQFQNNGVVDDSQLPKDRFSAERLKGVDSTLKIQPAKLEDSAVYLCASSPYLFLGGAWAEKQFFGPGTRLTVL.

The chain uses TRBV7-9 and TRBJ1-2, with D possibly being TRBD1 (6 bases). Germline loops: CDR1 SEHNR, CDR2 FQNEAQ (reference sequence). V was trimmed by 4 bases and J by 7 bases, leaving 19 bases between them. The length of the CDR3 is 15 residues. In DNA, the CDR3 is TGTGCCAGCAGCTCCTGGTGGGACACCGACGGTGGCTACACCTTC. Translation: CASSSWWDTDGGYTF.

The chain employs TRBV24-1 and TRBJ1-1; 7 positions match TRBD1. The CDR3 totals 13 residues. J was trimmed by 5 bases and V by 7 bases; bases with no gene match: 6. Germline lookup yields CDR1 KGHDR and CDR2 SFDVKD. CDR3 region: CATSPGTATEAFF. The CDR3 DNA sequence: TGTGCCACCAGCCCCGGGACAGCGACTGAAGCTTTCTTT.

The chain joins TRBV9 to TRBJ2-4; TRBD1 agrees at 8 bases. There are 16 residues in the CDR3. V dropped 1 base and J dropped 1; count of bases not matched to a gene: 4. Germline loops: CDR1 SGDLS, CDR2 YYNGEE. The CDR3 reads CASSVTGGLAKNIQYF. CDR3 bases: TGTGCCAGCAGCGTAACAGGGGGTTTGGCCAAAAACATTCAGTACTTC.

CDR3 coding DNA: TGTGCCAGCAGTTTATCAGGGGGCTGGAATTCACCCCTCCACTTT. It specifies CASSLSGGWNSPLHF. The rearrangement joins TRBV27 to TRBJ1-6; TRBD1 matches 7 bases. The CDR3 length is 15 residues. Trimming removed 0 bases from V and 7 bases from J; junction bases left unmatched: 3. CDR1 is MNHEY, CDR2 SMNVEV, per germline (reference sequence).

V and J are TRBV6-1 and TRBJ1-5; possible D gene TRBD1, 5 bases. This CDR3 has 15 amino acids. Germline CDR1 and CDR2: MNHNS and SASEGT. The V end was cut by 2 bases, the J end by 1 base, with 9 bases between. The CDR3 sequence is CASSEPRESNQPQHF. The DNA of the CDR3 is TGTGCCAGCAGTGAACCCAGGGAGAGCAATCAGCCCCAGCATTTT.

The chain joins TRBV19 to TRBJ2-7; 7 bases align to TRBD1. Germline assignment: CDR1 LNHDA and CDR2 SQIVND (reference sequence). With V trimmed by 5 bases and J by 0 bases, 4 bases remained unmatched. The CDR3 length is 14 residues. As DNA, the CDR3 is TGTGCCAGTAGTGCGGCAGGGGGCTCCTACGAGCAGTACTTC. This gives the protein CASSAAGGSYEQYF.

The rearrangement uses TRBV19 and TRBJ2-7; D gene unclear. Germline V gene lookup returns CDR1 LNHDA and CDR2 SQIVND (reference sequence). The CDR3 runs to 13 residues. The V and J ends lost 6 bases and 0 bases respectively, with 9 bases between them. The CDR3 DNA follows: TGTGCCAGTAGAAAGCCCCTCTCCTACGAGCAGTACTTC. It codes for CASRKPLSYEQYF.

This chain links TRBV24-1 with TRBJ1-2, with 11 bases aligning to TRBD1. Unmatched junction bases numbered 2, after V lost 3 bases and J lost 6 bases. The CDR3 contains 14 residues. Germline CDR1 reads KGHDR; CDR2 reads SFDVKD. The CDR3 coding sequence is TGTGCCACCAGTGATGGACAGGGGGCGCATGGCTACACCTTC. It is translated as CATSDGQGAHGYTF.

The chain employs TRBV27 and TRBJ1-5, with TRBD1 matching over 7 bases. This CDR3 contains 16 residues. CDR1 and CDR2 from the germline V gene are MNHEY and SMNVEV (reference sequence). J was trimmed by 0 bases and V by 5 bases; bases with no gene match: 7. The CDR3 DNA reads as TGTGCCAGCAGTCCCCTGACAGGGAATAGCAATCAGCCCCAGCATTTT. Translating gives CASSPLTGNSNQPQHF.

The table lists this clone with a count of one. Other DNA sequences of this sample code for an identical CDR3. This sequence joins TRBV9 and TRBJ2-3, with 8 nucleotides matching TRBD2. Per the germline V gene, CDR1 is SGDLS and CDR2 is YYNGEE. The CDR3 loop spans 15 amino acids. Losses at the gene ends were 2 bases for V and 4 bases for J; bases not matched to a gene: 6. CDR3 coding DNA: TGTGCCAGCAGCGTCGCCGGGACTAGAGCAGATACGCAGTATTTT. This sequence encodes CASSVAGTRADTQYF.

The V gene is TRBV19, the J gene TRBJ2-1; TRBD2 agrees at 12 bases. The CDR3 consists of 20 residues. Germline V gene sequence: CDR1 LNHDA, CDR2 SQIVND (reference sequence). J lost 7 bases, V lost 2 bases, and 18 bases had no gene match. Here the CDR3 DNA reads TGTGCCAGTAGTATAATACCGTTAACCACGACTAGCGGGAGTTCGAATGAGCAGTTCTTC. Translated, it gives CASSIIPLTTTSGSSNEQFF.

The rearrangement uses TRBV29-1 and TRBJ2-7; TRBD1 might be the D (5 bases). The V and J ends lost 6 bases and 6 bases respectively, with 12 bases between them. Looked up from germline, CDR1 is SQVTM and CDR2 is ANQGSEA. CDR3 size: 11 residues. The CDR3 region has the DNA TGCAGCGTCTTGGAAGGGGTCGAGCAGTACTTC. This translates into CSVLEGVEQYF.

The rearrangement uses TRBV4-3 and TRBJ2-5; D not certain. This CDR3 has 13 amino acids. Germline V gene sequence: CDR1 LGHNA, CDR2 YSLEER. V was trimmed by 3 bases and J by 7 bases, leaving 12 bases between them. In DNA form, the CDR3 reads TGCGCCAGCAGCCAGGATCTATCAGCGACCCAGTACTTC. This sequence encodes CASSQDLSATQYF.

The chain recombines TRBV5-6 with TRBJ1-6; D is uncertain. This CDR3 is built from 14 residues. V was cut by 1 base and J by 10 bases, with 12 bases left in between. Germline values: CDR1 SGHDT, CDR2 YYEEEE. CDR3 coding DNA: TGTGCCAGCAGCTTGATTGGGGTTCAATCACCCCTCCACTTT. As protein: CASSLIGVQSPLHF.

The genes are TRBV4-1 and TRBJ1-5; 7 positions match TRBD1. The junction had 3 bases not matched to a gene; V was cut back by 4 bases and J by 0 bases. CDR1 and CDR2 (germline): MGHRA, YSYEKL. CDR3 length: 15 residues. CDR3 loop: CASSRTGLSNQPQHF. In DNA, the CDR3 is TGCGCCAGCAGCCGGACAGGTCTTAGCAATCAGCCCCAGCATTTT.

The chain is built from TRBV5-5 and TRBJ1-2, with a tentative D call TRBD1 (6 bases). The V gene's germline CDR1 is SGHKS and CDR2 YYEKEE (reference sequence). V shed 4 bases and J shed 4 bases, with 17 bases lying between them. The CDR3 has 15 amino acids. The CDR3 sequence is CASSNVLRGAYGYTF. CDR3 DNA: TGTGCCAGCAGCAACGTCCTCCGGGGGGCCTATGGCTACACCTTC.

This sequence joins TRBV19 and TRBJ1-1, with D possibly being TRBD1 (6 bases). This CDR3 contains 14 residues. V was trimmed by 9 bases and J by 1 base, leaving 15 bases between them. The V gene's germline CDR1 is LNHDA and CDR2 SQIVND (reference sequence). The chain's CDR3 is CASFHKGGNTEAFF. CDR3 nucleotide sequence: TGTGCCAGCTTTCATAAGGGGGGGAACACTGAAGCTTTCTTT. The full variable domain, its missing parts supplied by reference TRBV19 and TRBJ1-1, is DGGITQSPKYLFRKEGQNVTLSCEQNLNHDAMYWYRQDPGQGLRLIYYSQIVNDFQKGDIAEGYSVSREKKESFPLTVTSAQKNPTAFYLCASFHKGGNTEAFFGQGTRLTVV.

This chain uses TRBV7-9 with TRBJ1-2, with a weak D call TRBD1 (5 bases). Trimming removed 1 base from V and 4 bases from J, with 19 bases in between. Germline V gene sequence: CDR1 SEHNR, CDR2 FQNEAQ (reference sequence). The CDR3 is made up of 17 amino acids. The CDR3 nucleotides read TGTGCCAGCAGCTTAGAGGGGCTGTCGGGGCTTCGCTATGGCTACACCTTC. Translation: CASSLEGLSGLRYGYTF.

V usage is TRBV30 and J usage is TRBJ2-5; no clear D. Germline lookup yields CDR1 GTSNPN and CDR2 SVGIG (reference sequence). The CDR3 is 13 amino acids. V dropped 0 bases and J dropped 1 base, with 6 bases sitting between them. CDR3 bases: TGTGCCTGGAGTGTACCCAGCCAAGAGACCCAGTACTTC. As protein: CAWSVPSQETQYF.

In its sample, this clone was seen once. The chain is built from TRBV11-3 and TRBJ2-5; 7 bases line up with TRBD1. The V and J ends lost 4 bases and 7 bases, in that order; junction bases with no gene match: 6. Germline CDR1 and CDR2: SGHNT and YENEEA. The CDR3 contains 13 residues. CDR3 protein: CASSWTGDGTQYF. The CDR3 bases are TGTGCCAGCAGCTGGACAGGTGACGGGACCCAGTACTTC. The full variable domain, in which reference TRBV11-3 and TRBJ2-5 provide the parts outside the CDR3, is EAGVVQSPRYKIIEKKQPVAFWCNPISGHNTLYWYLQNLGQGPELLIRYENEEAVDDSQLPKDRFSAERLKGVDSTLKIQPAELGDSAVYLCASSWTGDGTQYFGPGTRLLVL.

The chain has TRBV7-6 and TRBJ2-7; the match to TRBD2 covers 9 bases. Germline V gives CDR1 SGHVS, CDR2 FNYEAQ. J gave up 4 bases and V 5 bases, and 6 bases lay outside the gene matches. This CDR3 comprises 14 residues. Here the CDR3 DNA reads TGTGCCAGCAGCCCGGGACTAGCCCAGTACGAGCAGTACTTC. Its protein is CASSPGLAQYEQYF.

This clone was counted a single time. This chain joins TRBV25-1 and TRBJ2-1, with 8 bases identical to TRBD2. The CDR3 runs to 12 residues. Germline CDR1 and CDR2: MGHDK and SYGVNS. V shed 7 bases and J 10 bases; nucleotides not matched to a gene: 6. The CDR3 region has the DNA TGTGCCAGCATCTCTCCGGGGGGGGAGCAGTTCTTC. Translation gives CASISPGGEQFF. Looking up the rest from reference TRBV25-1 and TRBJ2-1 gives the full variable domain: EADIYQTPRYLVIGTGKKITLECSQTMGHDKMYWYQQDPGMELHLIHYSYGVNSTEKGDLSSESTVSRIRTEHFPLTLESARPSHTSQYLCASISPGGEQFFGPGTRLTVL.